These 11 T cell receptor beta chains originate from one sample sequenced in a study of blood T cell repertoires in COVID-19. Profiling relied on immunoSEQ multiplex PCR, and the TCRdb table lists in-frame clones only, not all of them. The table lists about 75,000 clones, around 89% of them singletons, with about 6% in the top ten. The specimen sequenced was peripheral blood. The receptor set was obtained from a woman in her 70s with acute or convalescent COVID-19.

This clone was picked up one time. V and J are TRBV4-1 and TRBJ2-2, with D possibly TRBD2 on 6 matching bases. The germline gives CDR1 MGHRA, CDR2 YSYEKL. This CDR3 spans 15 amino acids. The ends were cut back, 3 bases at V and 7 bases at J, with 15 bases in the middle. The CDR3: CASSQSATGVGELFF. CDR3 bases: TGCGCCAGCAGCCAGTCCGCGACGGGGGTCGGGGAGCTGTTTTTT.

The rearrangement joins TRBV7-8 to TRBJ2-7, with TRBD2 identical over 7 bases. CDR1 and CDR2 (germline): SGHVS, FQNEAQ. This CDR3 is 14 amino acids long. V trimming: 7 bases; J trimming: 0 bases; junction bases outside the gene matches: 6. DNA for the CDR3: TGTGCCAGCACTACTAGCGCCTACTCCTACGAGCAGTACTTC. Its translation: CASTTSAYSYEQYF.

The V call is TRBV2, the J call TRBJ1-6; D call uncertain. Germline V gene sequence: CDR1 SNHLY, CDR2 FYNNEI. The CDR3 extends over 13 amino acids. V shed 4 bases and J shed 8 bases, with 9 bases lying between them. The CDR3: CASSVTEDSPLHF. In nucleotides, the CDR3 is TGTGCCAGCAGTGTAACGGAGGATTCACCCCTCCACTTT.

In its sample, this clone was seen once. The rearrangement uses TRBV9 and TRBJ1-4; D is possibly TRBD1 (5 bases). The germline V gene encodes CDR1 SGDLS and CDR2 YYNGEE. This CDR3 is built from 15 residues. V was cut by 0 bases and J by 0 bases, with 6 bases left in between. In nucleotides, the CDR3 is TGTGCCAGCAGCGTAGGGGGGGCAACTAATGAAAAACTGTTTTTT. Protein sequence: CASSVGGATNEKLFF. Filled out from reference TRBV9 and TRBJ1-4, the complete variable domain reads DSGVTQTPKHLITATGQRVTLRCSPRSGDLSVYWYQQSLDQGLQFLIQYYNGEERAKGNILERFSAQQFPDLHSELNLSSLELGDSALYFCASSVGGATNEKLFFGSGTQLSVL.

This chain joins TRBV7-9 and TRBJ2-1; 11 bases fit TRBD2. This CDR3 comprises 14 residues. Per the germline V gene, CDR1 is SEHNR and CDR2 is FQNEAQ (reference sequence). Trimming removed 1 base from V and 9 bases from J; junction bases left unmatched: 2. CDR3 residues: CASSLGLAGFEQFF. Written as DNA, the CDR3 is TGTGCCAGCAGCTTAGGACTAGCGGGATTTGAGCAGTTCTTC.

The chain is built from TRBV24-1 and TRBJ1-2, with D hard to call. CDR1 is KGHDR, CDR2 SFDVKD, per germline. This CDR3 is built from 13 residues. With 3 bases removed from V and 6 bases from J, the gap between germline ends came to 10 bases. The CDR3 bases are TGTGCCACCAGTGATCTACGGACTGATGGCTACACCTTC. It yields the protein CATSDLRTDGYTF.

By its share, this clone is large (0.1 to 1%). V gene TRBV10-3 combines with J gene TRBJ1-1; a weak D match, TRBD1 (6 bases). This CDR3 comprises 15 residues. Germline loops: CDR1 ENHRY, CDR2 SYGVKD. Trimming pared 8 bases from V and 0 bases from J, leaving 16 bases between. The CDR3 DNA reads as TGTGCCATCCTTGAGGGAGGGGGGCTGAACACTGAAGCTTTCTTT. It yields the protein CAILEGGGLNTEAFF.

V gene TRBV28 combines with J gene TRBJ1-4, with no clear D. The V gene's germline CDR1 is MDHEN and CDR2 SYDVKM. The CDR3 is 14 amino acids. Trimming left V 5 bases short and J 2 bases short, with 9 bases between. The CDR3 nucleotides are TGTGCCAGCAGTGCCGGGGTGACTAATGAAAAACTGTTTTTT. It yields the protein CASSAGVTNEKLFF.

This chain joins TRBV13 and TRBJ2-3; TRBD1 matches 10 bases. This CDR3 comprises 16 residues. The V segment lost 5 bases and the J segment 3 bases; nucleotides outside the gene matches: 8. Germline V CDR1 and CDR2: PRHDT, FYEKMQ (reference sequence). CDR3 sequence: CASSPFSGQGTDTQYF. The CDR3 bases are TGTGCCAGCAGCCCTTTCTCGGGACAGGGGACAGATACGCAGTATTTT.

This chain joins TRBV4-2 and TRBJ1-1; perhaps TRBD1 as D (5 bases). The CDR3 has 16 amino acids. V was clipped by 6 bases and J by 5 bases, with 22 bases between them. Per the germline V gene, CDR1 is LGHNA and CDR2 is YNFKEQ. Here the CDR3 DNA reads TGTGCCAGCAGGCCCTCGGGGGGGGTTACGTGGACTGAAGCTTTCTTT. It encodes CASRPSGGVTWTEAFF.

This CDR3 reads CASSLDYGSINTGELFF. As DNA, the CDR3 is TGTGCCAGCAGCTTAGATTACGGGTCTATAAACACCGGGGAGCTGTTTTTT. The rearrangement links TRBV11-3 to TRBJ2-2; D ambiguous. The germline V and J ends were trimmed by 0 bases and 2 bases, with 13 bases remaining between them. The CDR3 totals 17 residues. The germline V gene encodes CDR1 SGHNT and CDR2 YENEEA.